This T cell receptor beta chain was sequenced during a study of identical twins. The CDR3 has 15 amino acids. V lost 1 base, J lost 8 bases, and 5 bases stayed unmatched. Germline V lookup: CDR1 MNHEY, CDR2 SVGAGI. A universal primer site was added by template switching, and unique molecular identifiers were carried by the cDNA. Via MiXCR, TCRdb re-called the 5' RACE reads, giving one row per CDR3 protein. The profile shows 310,000 or so distinct CDR3 sequences, more than 8% of them singletons. All of the donors were Caucasians in good health. This clonotype was seen a few times. Antigen unknown. Study findings and constraints: Fewer insertions marked abundant cord blood beta clonotypes; young adult naive trended weakly, memory not at all.

These same data were also listed under a study on yellow fever vaccine responses in identical twins.

This TCR derives from a woman in her late teens or twenties in good health. The chain has TRBV6-5 and TRBJ1-4; 9 bases line up with TRBD1. Sequences were obtained from CD8+ T cells sorted from blood. In DNA, the CDR3 is TGTGCCAGCAGTTACTTGGACAGGGGTGAGGAAAAACTGTTTTTT. Amino acids: CASSYLDRGEEKLFF.